A single sample is the source of the 18 T cell receptor beta chains below, sequenced in a study of blood T cell repertoires in COVID-19 (dated by TCRdb to 2018 to 2020). Receptors were amplified or captured by the immunoSEQ multiplex PCR assay. In its TCRdb copy, this immuneACCESS table keeps in-frame sequences only and misses some clones. Where compared with another copy, unresolved V genes explain less than half of these, and the others have no known cause. Recorded for this sample are tens of thousands of clones; almost 85% of them occurred a single time. The ten most abundant clones make up over 7% of the sample. Sequenced material: peripheral blood. The receptor set was obtained from a human donor in a cohort sampled during active COVID-19.

The genes are TRBV5-6 and TRBJ2-2; TRBD2 aligns across 12 bases. The V gene end was trimmed by 3 bases and the J gene end by 0 bases; junction bases not matched to a gene: 6. Germline-derived CDR1 and CDR2 are SGHDT and YYEEEE. This CDR3 contains 18 residues. In DNA, the CDR3 is TGTGCCAGCAGCTGGCGGACTAGCGGGGTCTCGAACACCGGGGAGCTGTTTTTT. Translation: CASSWRTSGVSNTGELFF.

The chain is built from TRBV5-4 and TRBJ2-7; TRBD1 matches at 8 bases. V gave up 3 bases and J gave up 5 bases; unmatched junction bases: 10. This CDR3 comprises 15 residues. Germline V gene sequence: CDR1 SGHNT, CDR2 YYREEE (reference sequence). CDR3 sequence (DNA): TGTGCCAGCAGCTGGGCGGGGACAGGTGGCCACGAGCAGTACTTC. The encoded protein is CASSWAGTGGHEQYF.

This clone was detected a few times. The chain couples TRBV5-6 to TRBJ1-5; D is uncertain. Looked up from germline, CDR1 is SGHDT and CDR2 is YYEEEE. V was trimmed by 7 bases and J by 2 bases, leaving 10 bases between them. There are 13 residues in the CDR3. CDR3 nucleotide sequence: TGTGCCAGCGCGGTGGGAGGCAATCAGCCCCAGCATTTT. Protein: CASAVGGNQPQHF.

This sequence joins TRBV21-1 and TRBJ1-5. TRBV21-1 is a recognized pseudogene. The CDR3 totals 13 residues. The CDR3: CASSGERVQPQHF. The CDR3 nucleotides read TGTGCCAGCAGCGGGGAGAGGGTTCAGCCCCAGCATTTT.

This clone was recorded once. The chain employs TRBV2 and TRBJ1-2; TRBD1 might be the D (6 bases). The CDR3 loop spans 15 amino acids. V lost 7 bases and J 8 bases, leaving 23 bases between the germline ends. Germline V CDR1 and CDR2: SNHLY, FYNNEI. The CDR3 reads CASTLLQGSLGGYTF. Here the CDR3 DNA reads TGTGCCAGCACTTTGTTGCAGGGGAGCCTTGGCGGCTACACCTTC.

The rearrangement uses TRBV18 and TRBJ1-1, with 7 bases aligning to TRBD1. The V gene's germline CDR1 is KGHSH and CDR2 LQKENI. This CDR3 has 14 amino acids. The J segment lost 3 bases and the V segment lost 5 bases, leaving 6 bases of the junction unmatched. CDR3 nucleotide sequence: TGTGCCAGCTCAGGCAATACAGGGGACACTGAAGCTTTCTTT. Encoded protein: CASSGNTGDTEAFF.

This chain connects TRBV5-1 to TRBJ2-7, with 9 bases that match TRBD1. Germline V lookup: CDR1 SGHRS, CDR2 YFSETQ. The CDR3 consists of 16 residues. Losses at the gene ends were 1 base for V and 7 bases for J; bases not matched to a gene: 12. This chain's CDR3 is CASSLSKTGGEGEQYF. The CDR3 DNA reads TGCGCCAGCAGCTTGAGCAAAACAGGGGGCGAAGGGGAGCAGTACTTC.

This sequence joins TRBV15 and TRBJ2-7; D unclear. Trimming removed 5 bases from V and 1 base from J, with 12 bases in between. The CDR3 runs to 14 residues. Germline-derived CDR1 and CDR2 are LNHNV and YYDKDF (reference sequence). As DNA, the CDR3 is TGTGCCACCAGCGTCATAGAGCTTTCCTACGAGCAGTACTTC. It translates to CATSVIELSYEQYF.

A single count supports this clone. This chain joins TRBV6-6 and TRBJ2-7, with 8 positions matching TRBD1. The CDR3 has 15 residues. With 4 bases clipped from V and 2 bases from J, the junction kept 7 bases outside the gene matches. Germline CDR1 is MNHNY and CDR2 is SVGAGI (reference sequence). The chain's CDR3 is CASSSTGQAAYEQYF. DNA for the CDR3: TGTGCCAGCAGTTCGACGGGACAGGCCGCCTACGAGCAGTACTTC.

The chain's CDR3 is CASSLSWDKAHSPLHF. CDR3 sequence (DNA): TGTGCCAGCAGCTTATCGTGGGACAAAGCCCATTCACCCCTCCACTTT. The chain recombines TRBV11-2 with TRBJ1-6; D may be TRBD1 (6 bases). CDR3 size: 16 residues. The V gene lost 2 bases and the J gene lost 8 bases, with 16 bases spanning the gap. CDR1 is SGHAT, CDR2 FQNNGV, per germline.

The V and J genes are TRBV29-1 and TRBJ1-3, with 9 bases aligning to TRBD1. The J segment lost 6 bases and the V segment lost 6 bases, leaving 3 bases of the junction unmatched. CDR3 size: 12 residues. Germline lookup yields CDR1 SQVTM and CDR2 ANQGSEA. The DNA for the CDR3 is TGCAGCGTCCGGACAGGGGCAAACACCATATATTTT. Translated, it gives CSVRTGANTIYF.

The chain employs TRBV5-8 and TRBJ1-5; 7 bases agree with TRBD1. Germline-derived CDR1 and CDR2 are SGHTS and YDEGEE. Losses at the gene ends were 3 bases for V and 7 bases for J; bases not matched to a gene: 7. The CDR3 extends over 14 amino acids. In DNA, the CDR3 is TGTGCCAGCAGCTCTGGACAGGCTGGCCAGCCCCAGCATTTT. This gives the protein CASSSGQAGQPQHF.

This chain uses TRBV5-6 with TRBJ1-3, with D possibly being TRBD1 (5 bases). The CDR3 runs 16 residues. Germline V gene data show CDR1 as SGHDT and CDR2 as YYEEEE. Trimming cost V 1 base and J 4 bases, with 15 bases left between them. The CDR3 is CASSLRVQDKGNTIYF. The CDR3 DNA is TGTGCCAGCAGCTTGCGGGTCCAGGACAAAGGAAACACCATATATTTT.

This clone was observed once. The CDR3 reads CASSLGPQGGPETQYF. In DNA, the CDR3 is TGCGCCAGCAGCTTGGGACCCCAGGGAGGTCCGGAGACCCAGTACTTC. The gene calls are TRBV5-1 and TRBJ2-5; D is perhaps TRBD2 (6 bases). The ends were cut back, 0 bases at V and 5 bases at J, with 17 bases in the middle. This CDR3 contains 16 residues. The germline gives CDR1 SGHRS, CDR2 YFSETQ.

The genes are TRBV5-1 and TRBJ2-7; the D gene is possibly TRBD2 (5 bases). Germline V CDR1 and CDR2: SGHRS, YFSETQ. The CDR3 loop spans 15 amino acids. V lost 7 bases and J lost 2, with 19 bases in between. DNA of the CDR3: TGCGCCAGCCGCCCCACCGGGATTGGAGCCTACGAGCAGTACTTC. Encoded protein: CASRPTGIGAYEQYF.

V is TRBV7-2 and J is TRBJ1-4; D gene ambiguous. The CDR3 is made up of 16 amino acids. The germline CDR1 and CDR2 sequences are SGHTA and FQGNSA. Between the trimmed V and J ends, which lost 7 bases and 1 base, there was a span of 16 bases. The chain's CDR3 is CASKWDNGGTNEKLFF. CDR3 sequence (DNA): TGTGCCAGCAAGTGGGATAATGGAGGAACTAATGAAAAACTGTTTTTT.

This rearrangement joins TRBV5-6 to TRBJ2-3, with D perhaps matching TRBD1 (5 bases). CDR1 SGHDT and CDR2 YYEEEE come from the germline V gene. The CDR3 totals 14 residues. The V end lost 4 bases, the J end lost 4 bases, and 13 bases lay between the germline ends. CDR3 in amino acids: CASSGAERSDTQYF. The CDR3 DNA sequence: TGTGCCAGCAGCGGGGCCGAGAGGTCAGATACGCAGTATTTT. The whole variable domain, remainder taken from reference TRBV5-6 and TRBJ2-3, is DAGVTQSPTHLIKTRGQQVTLRCSPKSGHDTVSWYQQALGQGPQFIFQYYEEEERQRGNFPDRFSGHQFPNYSSELNVNALLLGDSALYLCASSGAERSDTQYFGPGTRLTVL.

This clone has just one count. This CDR3 is CASSGSSGGYNEEQFF. CDR3 DNA sequence: TGTGCCAGCAGCGGATCGAGCGGGGGTTACAATGAGGAGCAGTTCTTC. V is TRBV7-3 and J is TRBJ2-1; 8 bases match TRBD2. Germline values: CDR1 SGHTA, CDR2 FQGTGA. The CDR3 runs to 16 residues. V trimming: 5 bases; J trimming: 10 bases; junction bases outside the gene matches: 16.